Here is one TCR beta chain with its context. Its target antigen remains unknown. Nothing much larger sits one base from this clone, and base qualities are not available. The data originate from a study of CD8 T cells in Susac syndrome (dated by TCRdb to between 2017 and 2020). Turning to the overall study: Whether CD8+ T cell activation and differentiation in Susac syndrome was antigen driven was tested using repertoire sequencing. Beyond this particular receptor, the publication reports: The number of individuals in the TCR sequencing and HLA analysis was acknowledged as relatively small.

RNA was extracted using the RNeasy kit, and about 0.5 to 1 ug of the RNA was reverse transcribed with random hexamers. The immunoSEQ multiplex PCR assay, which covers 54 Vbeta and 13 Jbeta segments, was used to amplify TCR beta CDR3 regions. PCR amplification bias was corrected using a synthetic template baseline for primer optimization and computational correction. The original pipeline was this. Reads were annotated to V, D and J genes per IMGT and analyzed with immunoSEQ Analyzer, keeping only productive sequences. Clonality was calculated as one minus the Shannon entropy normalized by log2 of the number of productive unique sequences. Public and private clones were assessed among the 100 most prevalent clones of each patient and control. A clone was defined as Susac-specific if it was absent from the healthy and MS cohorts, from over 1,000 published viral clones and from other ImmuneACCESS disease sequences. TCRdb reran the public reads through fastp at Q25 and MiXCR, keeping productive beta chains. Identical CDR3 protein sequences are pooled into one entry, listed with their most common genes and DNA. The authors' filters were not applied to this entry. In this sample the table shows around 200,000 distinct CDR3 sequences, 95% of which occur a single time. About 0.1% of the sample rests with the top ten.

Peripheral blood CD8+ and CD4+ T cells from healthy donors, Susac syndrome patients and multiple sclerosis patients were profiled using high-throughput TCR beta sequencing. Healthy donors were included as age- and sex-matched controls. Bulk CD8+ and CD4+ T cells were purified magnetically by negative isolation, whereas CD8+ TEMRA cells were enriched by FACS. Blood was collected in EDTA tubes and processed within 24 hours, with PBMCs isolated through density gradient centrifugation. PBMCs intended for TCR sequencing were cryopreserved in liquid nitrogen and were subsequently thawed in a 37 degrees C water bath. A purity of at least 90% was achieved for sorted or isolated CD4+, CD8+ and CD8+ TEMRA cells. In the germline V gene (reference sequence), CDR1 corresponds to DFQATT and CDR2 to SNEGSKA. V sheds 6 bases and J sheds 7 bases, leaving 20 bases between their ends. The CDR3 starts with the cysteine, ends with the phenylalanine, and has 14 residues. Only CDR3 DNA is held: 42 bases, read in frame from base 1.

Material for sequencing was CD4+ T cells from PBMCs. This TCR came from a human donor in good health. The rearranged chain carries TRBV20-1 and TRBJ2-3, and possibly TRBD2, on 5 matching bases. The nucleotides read TGCAGTGCGAGCCGGGGTGAGCTAAGCAATACGCAGTATTTT. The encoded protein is CSASRGELSNTQYF.